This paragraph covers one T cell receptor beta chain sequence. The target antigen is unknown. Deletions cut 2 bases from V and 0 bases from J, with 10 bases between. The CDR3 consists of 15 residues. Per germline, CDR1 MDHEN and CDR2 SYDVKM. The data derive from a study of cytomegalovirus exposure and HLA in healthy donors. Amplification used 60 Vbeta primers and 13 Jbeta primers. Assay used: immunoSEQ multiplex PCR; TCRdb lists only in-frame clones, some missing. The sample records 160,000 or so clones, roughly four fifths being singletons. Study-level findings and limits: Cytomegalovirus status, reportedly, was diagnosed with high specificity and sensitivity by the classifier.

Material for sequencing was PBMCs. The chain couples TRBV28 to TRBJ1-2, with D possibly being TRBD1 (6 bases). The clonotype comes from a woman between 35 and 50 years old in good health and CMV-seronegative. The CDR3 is CASSLKGVPNYGYTF. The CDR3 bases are TGTGCCAGCAGTTTAAAGGGGGTTCCTAACTATGGCTACACCTTC.